This paragraph reports one TCR beta chain. TCRdb recomputed clones from the PCR reads via MiXCR. Of roughly 20,000 clones in the sample, approximately 22% were seen once. This entry is derived from a study of metastatic and nonmetastatic thyroid tumors. Germline CDR1 DFQATT, CDR2 SNEGSKA (reference sequence). The ends were cut back, 0 bases at V and 8 bases at J, with 16 bases in the middle. The CDR3 loop spans 14 amino acids. No treatment of any kind had been given to any patient before thyroid surgery. This chain joins TRBV20-1 and TRBJ1-2; D gene ambiguous. The clonotype originates from a female donor with papillary thyroid cancer or a benign thyroid nodule (not recorded which). Some clones in this sample may be carry-over from other donors' samples. Sequencing used adjacent normal tissue. Written as DNA, the CDR3 is TGCAGTGCTAGAGATCATGAGAGGAGAGGGGGCTACACCTTC. Residues: CSARDHERRGGYTF.